This TCR beta chain was identified in a study of cytomegalovirus exposure and HLA in healthy donors. Losses at the gene ends were 1 base for V and 2 bases for J; bases not matched to a gene: 4. The CDR3 totals 15 residues. CDR1 is SGHTA, CDR2 FQGNSA, per germline. Points from the study as a whole: Across donors, presence/absence analyses took sequencing depth to be roughly uniform. An observed cluster of highly shared sequence variants was recorded as a likely sequencing artifact.

To note about this clone: What it binds is not known.

Primers included in the PCR were 60 Vbeta and 13 Jbeta primers. This table comes from immunoSEQ multiplex PCR, and its TCRdb copy is limited to in-frame clones, with some not included. The sample yields about 160,000 clones, approximately 76% seen once. The J gene is TRBJ2-7, the V gene TRBV7-2, with 8 bases fitting TRBD2. The clonotype comes from a man aged 60-69 years in good health and CMV-seronegative. The sample was PBMCs. The CDR3 DNA is TGTGCCAGCAGCTTAGGCGGGACTAGTGCCTACGAGCAGTACTTC. It yields the protein CASSLGGTSAYEQYF.